Each of the 4 T cell receptor beta chains below was sequenced from the same sample in a study of long-term antiretroviral therapy in people with HIV. The libraries were made with immunoSEQ v3.0 at survey level. The assay was immunoSEQ multiplex PCR, and TCRdb's table has in-frame clones only and misses some. Among about 21,000 clones listed, roughly 91% were seen once. Sequencing used unsorted PBMCs, obtained 0.2 years before starting antiretroviral therapy. Every receptor here comes from a man between 18 and 35 years old with HIV.

This chain connects TRBV2 to TRBJ2-7; D might be TRBD2 (5 bases). The CDR3 spans 14 residues. Trimming cost V 2 bases and J 0 bases, with 8 bases left between them. The germline V gene encodes CDR1 SNHLY and CDR2 FYNNEI. CDR3 DNA: TGTGCCAGCAGTGAAACCGGGATCTCCTACGAGCAGTACTTC. Protein: CASSETGISYEQYF.

The rearrangement uses TRBV5-6 and TRBJ1-2; D remains unclear. CDR3 length: 13 residues. Germline CDR1 and CDR2: SGHDT and YYEEEE. V was pared by 4 bases and J by 3 bases, with 10 bases between. The DNA for the CDR3 is TGTGCCAGCAGCACCAACATGGACTATGGCTACACCTTC. It encodes CASSTNMDYGYTF.

This chain joins TRBV10-3 and TRBJ1-2, with a weak D call TRBD1 (6 bases). CDR1 and CDR2 (germline): ENHRY, SYGVKD. V gave up 4 bases and J gave up 4 bases, with 19 bases separating them. The CDR3 loop spans 16 amino acids. CDR3: CAISGGGQTGFYGYTF. The CDR3 DNA sequence: TGTGCCATCAGTGGAGGAGGACAGACGGGTTTCTATGGCTACACCTTC.

The chain combines TRBV27 with TRBJ2-7, with no clear D. This CDR3 has 13 amino acids. Trimming took 10 bases from V and 2 from J, leaving 15 bases between them. Germline V lookup: CDR1 MNHEY, CDR2 SMNVEV (reference sequence). DNA for the CDR3: TGTGCCACCTCTTTTGGCGACACCTACGAGCAGTACTTC. Its protein is CATSFGDTYEQYF.